The 24 T cell receptor beta chains below come from one sample, sequenced in a study of identical twins. TCRdb called the 5' RACE reads again in MiXCR, with one record for every CDR3 protein. This sample has around 1.7 million distinct CDR3 sequences, with around 33% found just once. What was sequenced was cord blood. The receptors here all came from a newborn girl in good health.

The rearrangement links TRBV20-1 to TRBJ2-7, with D uncertain. The CDR3 length is 10 residues. Germline CDR1 and CDR2: DFQATT and SNEGSKA (reference sequence). The V end lost 1 base, the J end lost 10 bases, and 8 bases lay between the germline ends. For the CDR3, the DNA is TGCAGTGCTAGAGTTCTTCCCCAGTACTTC. This sequence encodes CSARVLPQYF.

This clonotype was found a few times. The chain uses TRBV4-2 and TRBJ2-3; TRBD2 matches 10 bases. V was pared by 0 bases and J by 0 bases, with 9 bases of the junction left unmatched. Per the germline V gene, CDR1 is LGHNA and CDR2 is YNFKEQ. CDR3 length equals 19 residues. CDR3 loop: CASSQDRGSGGTSTDTQYF. In DNA, the CDR3 is TGTGCCAGCAGCCAAGATCGTGGTAGCGGGGGGACTAGCACAGATACGCAGTATTTT.

The V and J genes are TRBV20-1 and TRBJ1-5, with D perhaps TRBD1 (5 bases). V dropped 0 bases and J dropped 2 bases, with 14 bases sitting between them. Germline CDR1 is DFQATT and CDR2 is SNEGSKA (reference sequence). There are 16 residues in the CDR3. In DNA form, the CDR3 reads TGCAGTGCTAGAGATCCGGCCGCGGGGGGCAATCAGCCCCAGCATTTT. Translating gives CSARDPAAGGNQPQHF.

This clonotype was picked up a small number of times. The chain couples TRBV6-6 to TRBJ2-3; the D gene could be TRBD1 or TRBD2 (5 bases each). The CDR3 is made up of 14 amino acids. Trimming cost V 4 bases and J 5 bases, with 13 bases left between them. Germline CDR1 and CDR2: MNHNY and SVGAGI (reference sequence). The CDR3 loop reads CASSSSGGIDTQYF. The CDR3 DNA sequence: TGTGCCAGCAGTTCAAGTGGGGGTATAGATACGCAGTATTTT.

The chain combines TRBV20-1 with TRBJ2-6, with D maybe TRBD2 (5 bases). Trimming pared 0 bases from V and 2 bases from J, leaving 11 bases between. The CDR3 runs 16 residues. The germline V gene encodes CDR1 DFQATT and CDR2 SNEGSKA (reference sequence). CDR3 in DNA: TGCAGTGCTAGAGATGTGCCCGGGGCTGGGGCCAACGTCCTGACTTTC. It codes for CSARDVPGAGANVLTF.

This clonotype was seen a few times. The rearrangement joins TRBV7-6 to TRBJ2-5, with 10 bases lining up with TRBD2. The V gene's germline CDR1 is SGHVS and CDR2 FNYEAQ. The CDR3 extends over 15 amino acids. Losses at the gene ends were 1 base for V and 3 bases for J; bases not matched to a gene: 2. CDR3 loop: CASSLEAGGKETQYF. CDR3 sequence (DNA): TGTGCCAGCAGCTTAGAAGCGGGGGGGAAAGAGACCCAGTACTTC.

This clonotype was counted many times. The chain has TRBV11-2 and TRBJ2-1, with 9 bases fitting TRBD1. The length of the CDR3 is 15 residues. V dropped 5 bases and J dropped 3; count of bases not matched to a gene: 5. The germline CDR1 and CDR2 sequences are SGHAT and FQNNGV. CDR3 region: CASSAPGQGYNEQFF. DNA for the CDR3: TGTGCCAGCAGCGCGCCGGGACAGGGCTACAATGAGCAGTTCTTC.

V usage is TRBV24-1 and J usage is TRBJ2-3; no clear D gene. Between the trimmed V and J ends, which lost 5 bases and 3 bases, there was a span of 11 bases. The V gene's germline CDR1 is KGHDR and CDR2 SFDVKD. The CDR3 is made up of 14 amino acids. CDR3 nucleotides: TGTGCCACCAGTGCCCGGCTAGGAACAGATACGCAGTATTTT. Translating it yields CATSARLGTDTQYF.

In its sample, this clonotype was seen a few times. This chain links TRBV4-2 with TRBJ2-3, with 10 bases fitting TRBD2. Per germline, CDR1 LGHNA and CDR2 YNFKEQ. The CDR3 contains 15 residues. The trim removed 0 bases at V and 5 bases at J, leaving 2 bases unmatched. CDR3 sequence: CASSQEGLARDTQYF. The CDR3 DNA follows: TGTGCCAGCAGCCAAGAGGGACTAGCGAGAGATACGCAGTATTTT.

This chain joins TRBV7-9 and TRBJ2-5; 12 bases are a match to TRBD2. The V gene end was trimmed by 4 bases and the J gene end by 3 bases; junction bases not matched to a gene: 6. The length of the CDR3 is 16 residues. Per germline, CDR1 SEHNR and CDR2 FQNEAQ (reference sequence). In DNA, the CDR3 is TGTGCCAGCAGCTCTGGGGGACTAGCGGGTAAAGAGACCCAGTACTTC. As protein: CASSSGGLAGKETQYF.

This clonotype has only a few counts. This chain uses TRBV6-6 with TRBJ2-3, with TRBD2 as a possible D gene (5 bases). The V end was cut by 0 bases, the J end by 2 bases, with 6 bases between. The CDR3 consists of 14 residues. Germline V gene data show CDR1 as MNHNY and CDR2 as SVGAGI (reference sequence). The chain's CDR3 is CASSYSDFTDTQYF. The CDR3 DNA reads TGTGCCAGCAGTTACTCGGACTTCACAGATACGCAGTATTTT.

The V gene is TRBV5-1, the J gene TRBJ2-2; the D gene is possibly TRBD2 (6 bases). Germline V gene sequence: CDR1 SGHRS, CDR2 YFSETQ. The V end was cut by 0 bases, the J end by 4 bases, with 13 bases between. The CDR3 has 16 amino acids. CDR3 region: CASSLVPGVITGELFF. CDR3 sequence (DNA): TGCGCCAGCAGCTTGGTCCCGGGAGTAATCACCGGGGAGCTGTTTTTT.

This clonotype occurred a few times. This sequence joins TRBV3-1 and TRBJ1-2; D remains unclear. The germline CDR1 and CDR2 sequences are LGHDT and YNNKEL (reference sequence). Trimming pared 1 base from V and 8 bases from J, leaving 8 bases between. The CDR3 extends over 12 amino acids. As DNA, the CDR3 is TGTGCCAGCAGCCAAGCTTCGGAGGGCTACACCTTC. This sequence encodes CASSQASEGYTF.

The chain couples TRBV30 to TRBJ1-1; TRBD1 matches at 9 bases. There are 13 residues in the CDR3. Germline V gene data show CDR1 as GTSNPN and CDR2 as SVGIG (reference sequence). The V and J ends lost 0 bases and 4 bases, in that order; junction bases with no gene match: 0. CDR3 sequence: CAWSVQGATEAFF. The CDR3 DNA reads as TGTGCCTGGAGTGTACAGGGGGCCACTGAAGCTTTCTTT.

V is TRBV20-1 and J is TRBJ1-6; D remains ambiguous. Germline CDR1 reads DFQATT; CDR2 reads SNEGSKA (reference sequence). The CDR3 sequence is 16 residues long. V shed 6 bases and J shed 5 bases, with 20 bases lying between them. CDR3 protein: CSAPKVPVGNNSPLHF. The DNA of the CDR3 is TGCAGTGCCCCTAAGGTCCCGGTGGGAAATAATTCACCCCTCCACTTT.

The chain carries TRBV12-3 or TRBV12-4 and TRBJ2-7; 8 nucleotides match TRBD1. There are 13 residues in the CDR3. V was pared by 10 bases and J by 1 base, with 6 bases of the junction left unmatched. The CDR3 nucleotides are TGTGCCACCAGACACAGGGGGTCCTACGAGCAGTACTTC. Translated: CATRHRGSYEQYF.

This clonotype turned up a few times. V gene TRBV6-5 combines with J gene TRBJ2-3, with 12 positions matching TRBD2. This CDR3 comprises 15 residues. Per germline, CDR1 MNHEY and CDR2 SVGAGI. Trimming took 3 bases from V and 5 from J; bases not matched to a gene: 3. CDR3 region: CASSYGGLAGDTQYF. The CDR3 nucleotides read TGTGCCAGCAGTTATGGGGGACTAGCGGGAGATACGCAGTATTTT.

Only a few counts were recorded for this clonotype. This chain joins TRBV24-1 and TRBJ1-5, with D possibly matching TRBD1 (5 bases). Trimming took off 4 bases at V and 7 bases at J, with 13 bases between the two ends. The CDR3 extends over 14 amino acids. The germline CDR1 and CDR2 sequences are KGHDR and SFDVKD. The CDR3 is CATSDSGLRQPQHF. The DNA for the CDR3 is TGTGCCACCAGTGACTCGGGACTGCGGCAGCCCCAGCATTTT.

This chain joins TRBV11-3 and TRBJ2-1, with D perhaps matching TRBD1 (7 bases). Germline loops: CDR1 SGHNT, CDR2 YENEEA. This CDR3 contains 15 residues. The V end lost 3 bases, the J end lost 6 bases, and 15 bases lay between the germline ends. In DNA form, the CDR3 reads TGTGCCAGCAGCTTGAACGGGAGACAGGGCAATGAGCAGTTCTTC. As protein: CASSLNGRQGNEQFF.

This rearrangement joins TRBV19 to TRBJ2-3; a weak D match, TRBD2 (5 bases). The CDR3 sequence is 16 residues long. V gave up 3 bases and J gave up 2 bases, with 15 bases separating them. Germline V gene lookup returns CDR1 LNHDA and CDR2 SQIVND (reference sequence). CDR3 nucleotides: TGTGCCAGTAGTATCGGGCTAGCTGAATTCACAGATACGCAGTATTTT. It is translated as CASSIGLAEFTDTQYF. Filled out from reference TRBV19 and TRBJ2-3, the complete variable domain reads DGGITQSPKYLFRKEGQNVTLSCEQNLNHDAMYWYRQDPGQGLRLIYYSQIVNDFQKGDIAEGYSVSREKKESFPLTVTSAQKNPTAFYLCASSIGLAEFTDTQYFGPGTRLTVL.

This chain uses TRBV6-2 or TRBV6-3 with TRBJ1-1; D uncertain. Germline V CDR1 and CDR2: MNHEY, SVGEGT. V lost 2 bases and J 0 bases, leaving 10 bases between the germline ends. This CDR3 is built from 15 residues. The CDR3 nucleotides are TGTGCCAGCAGTTACGATGGGTACATGAACACTGAAGCTTTCTTT. This gives the protein CASSYDGYMNTEAFF.

DNA for the CDR3: TGTGCCACCAGTGCTCCCACAGGCCTGGGGGACTACGAGCAGTACTTC. Translating gives CATSAPTGLGDYEQYF. The chain joins TRBV24-1 to TRBJ2-7, with D perhaps TRBD1 or TRBD2 (5 bases each). V was cut by 5 bases and J by 3 bases, with 19 bases left in between. Per germline, CDR1 KGHDR and CDR2 SFDVKD. CDR3 length: 16 residues.

This clonotype was observed a handful of times. The V call is TRBV29-1, the J call TRBJ2-3; TRBD1 agrees at 9 bases. Germline V gene data show CDR1 as SQVTM and CDR2 as ANQGSEA. The V and J ends lost 4 bases and 2 bases, in that order; junction bases with no gene match: 4. This CDR3 spans 14 amino acids. CDR3 residues: CSVGTGVFTDTQYF. The CDR3 DNA reads as TGCAGCGTTGGGACAGGGGTCTTCACAGATACGCAGTATTTT.

The table lists this clonotype with a few counts. V is TRBV7-2 and J is TRBJ1-2; no reliable D call. The germline gives CDR1 SGHTA, CDR2 FQGNSA. This CDR3 region has 13 residues. The ends were cut back, 6 bases at V and 1 base at J, with 9 bases in the middle. CDR3 sequence (DNA): TGTGCCAGCAGGGACGCCAATAACTATGGCTACACCTTC. Translated, it gives CASRDANNYGYTF.